A selection of T cell receptor beta chains follows, all from one sample in a study of blood T cell repertoires in COVID-19. The assay was immunoSEQ multiplex PCR, and TCRdb's table has in-frame clones only and misses some. The data contain approximately 200,000 clones, 70% to 90% of them singletons. The specimen sequenced was peripheral blood. The receptors originated from a man aged 45-60 years who had recovered from COVID-19. Both conserved end residues are part of each CDR3. The order of the fields is J gene, D gene, V gene, CDR3 protein. The D gene is left open where the match is weak.

TRBJ1-1,TRBD1,TRBV28,CASSAPPGGKNTEAFF
TRBJ2-7,TRBD2,TRBV3-1/TRBV3-2,CASSPGTSRYEQYF
TRBJ1-5,NA,TRBV29-1,CSVRTGMNSNQPQHF
TRBJ1-4,NA,TRBV6-6,CASTFGSHEKLFF
TRBJ1-1,NA,TRBV4-2,CASSPLGRQNTEAFF
TRBJ2-4,NA,TRBV5-1,CASSLNTIAKNIQYF
TRBJ2-1,TRBD1,TRBV10-2,CASRRQGYGEQFF
TRBJ2-7,NA,TRBV20-1,CSARTTYEQYF
TRBJ2-7,TRBD2,TRBV7-9,CASSVGTSRGDEQYF
TRBJ2-7,NA,TRBV6-1,CASSEEREQYF
TRBJ1-1,TRBD1,TRBV19,CASTTTGLDTEAFF
TRBJ2-3,NA,TRBV18,CASSPPKRGWGTDTQYF
TRBJ2-5,NA,TRBV5-1,CASQQSGETQYF
TRBJ1-2,NA,TRBV27,CASSLSRRSVNYGYTF
TRBJ2-7,TRBD2,TRBV27,CASSPLAGEPVNEQYF
TRBJ2-1,TRBD2,TRBV7-9,CASSLEAGGKYEQFF
TRBJ2-7,TRBD1,TRBV6-1,CASSESGTGVYEQYF
TRBJ2-7,TRBD1,TRBV30,CAWNTGVYEQYF
TRBJ2-7,NA,TRBV5-1,CASSLDSHYEQYF
TRBJ2-5,TRBD2,TRBV7-6,CASSEMNVAGETQYF
TRBJ1-6,NA,TRBV16,CASSRSHGDNSPLHF
TRBJ2-7,TRBD2,TRBV6-5,CASSWGLAGGQYEQYF
TRBJ2-3,NA,TRBV10-1,CASSPGVSTDTQYF
TRBJ2-3,TRBD2,TRBV7-9,CASSPRDYPSTDTQYF
TRBJ2-5,NA,TRBV5-1,CASSGGQGLASRETQYF
TRBJ2-2,TRBD2,TRBV7-9,CASSLDGRAARELFF
TRBJ1-5,TRBD1,TRBV7-8,CASSHLGQGLYQPQHF
TRBJ2-3,TRBD2,TRBV30,CAWSRTSGATDTQYF
TRBJ1-3,NA,TRBV7-2,CASSSGQTGNTIYF
TRBJ2-2,NA,TRBV11-2,CASSQTASNTGELFF
TRBJ2-5,NA,TRBV7-9,CASSSQGGVQYF
TRBJ2-1,NA,TRBV9,CASSVRPGSGNEQFF
TRBJ1-1,TRBD1,TRBV7-8,CASSVRQGMSTEAFF
TRBJ1-2,NA,TRBV20-1,CSANGGYGYTF
TRBJ2-1,TRBD2,TRBV30,CAWTTSGPTRLAFYNEQFF
TRBJ2-5,NA,TRBV7-9,CASSLAVLQETQYF
TRBJ1-5,TRBD1,TRBV19,CASRETGSSNQPQHF
TRBJ2-3,NA,TRBV29-1,CSAFVGTRSTDTQYF
TRBJ2-7,TRBD1,TRBV7-2,CASSFPGGAVYEQYF
TRBJ2-7,TRBD2,TRBV30,CAWVRSSGRHEQYF
TRBJ1-5,NA,TRBV7-9,CASSLDSNNQPQHF
TRBJ2-7,NA,TRBV7-2,CASSLAGLVPYEQYF
TRBJ1-1,NA,TRBV7-7,CASSFRVNTEAFF
TRBJ2-1,NA,TRBV18,CASSPGLAKRDEQFF
TRBJ1-4,TRBD1,TRBV27,CASSRGFGEKLFF
TRBJ2-2,TRBD2,TRBV28,CASSFAGVSGELFF
TRBJ1-5,NA,TRBV20-1,CSASTGMNNQPQHF
TRBJ2-1,TRBD2,TRBV7-2,CASTNGLAGSYNEQFF
TRBJ1-2,NA,TRBV6-1,CASSDQVNYGYTF
TRBJ1-1,TRBD1,TRBV4-1,CASSQGTGWGVEAFF
TRBJ1-1,NA,TRBV7-8,CASSFQGRNTEAFF
TRBJ2-1,TRBD1,TRBV24-1,CATSDPTGYNEQFF
TRBJ1-1,NA,TRBV12-3/TRBV12-4,CASSWVGQGGAFF
TRBJ1-5,TRBD1,TRBV19,CASTVGTGISNQPQHF
TRBJ2-7,NA,TRBV29-1,CSVVWGVWIYEQYF